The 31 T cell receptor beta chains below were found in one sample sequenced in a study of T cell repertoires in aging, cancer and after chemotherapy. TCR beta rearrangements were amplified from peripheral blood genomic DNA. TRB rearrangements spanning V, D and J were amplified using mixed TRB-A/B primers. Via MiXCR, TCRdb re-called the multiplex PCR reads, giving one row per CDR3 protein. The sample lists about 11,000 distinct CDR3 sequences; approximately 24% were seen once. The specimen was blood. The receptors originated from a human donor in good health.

CDR3 in amino acids: CASSYRDRGMGNSPLHF. CDR3 coding DNA: TGTGCCAGCAGTTACCGGGACAGGGGAATGGGTAATTCACCCCTCCACTTT. The chain joins TRBV6-5 to TRBJ1-6; 10 bases agree with TRBD1. There are 17 residues in the CDR3. Germline CDR1 MNHEY, CDR2 SVGAGI. The J segment lost 6 bases and the V segment lost 2 bases, leaving 7 bases of the junction unmatched.

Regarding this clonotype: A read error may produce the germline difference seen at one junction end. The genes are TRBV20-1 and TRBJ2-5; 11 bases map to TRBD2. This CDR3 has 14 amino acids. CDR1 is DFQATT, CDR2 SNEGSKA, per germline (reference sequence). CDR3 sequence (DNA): TGCAGTGCTACATTAGCGGGGGGGCGGGAGACCAAGTACTTC. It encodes CSATLAGGRETKYF.

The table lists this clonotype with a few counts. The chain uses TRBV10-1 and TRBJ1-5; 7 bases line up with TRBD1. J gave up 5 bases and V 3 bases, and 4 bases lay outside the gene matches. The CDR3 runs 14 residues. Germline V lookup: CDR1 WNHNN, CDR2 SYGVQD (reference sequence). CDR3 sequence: CASSDTGVYQPQHF. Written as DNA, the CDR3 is TGCGCCAGCAGTGACACAGGGGTGTATCAGCCCCAGCATTTT.

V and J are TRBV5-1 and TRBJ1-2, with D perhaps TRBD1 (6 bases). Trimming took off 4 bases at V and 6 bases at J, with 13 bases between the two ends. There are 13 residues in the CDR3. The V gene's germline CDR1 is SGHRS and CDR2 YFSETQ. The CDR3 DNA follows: TGCGCCAGCAGCCCCCGCGGGGGCGATGGCTACACCTTC. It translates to CASSPRGGDGYTF. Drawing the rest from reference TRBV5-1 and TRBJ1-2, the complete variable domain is KAGVTQTPRYLIKTRGQQVTLSCSPISGHRSVSWYQQTPGQGLQFLFEYFSETQRNKGNFPGRFSGRQFSNSRSEMNVSTLELGDSALYLCASSPRGGDGYTFGSGTRLTVV.

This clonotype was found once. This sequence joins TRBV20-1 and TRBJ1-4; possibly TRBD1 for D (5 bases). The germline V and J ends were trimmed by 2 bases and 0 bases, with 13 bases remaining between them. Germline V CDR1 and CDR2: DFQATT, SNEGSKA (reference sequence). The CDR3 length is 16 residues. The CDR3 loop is CSARNSGAATNEKLFF. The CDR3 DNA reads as TGCAGTGCTAGAAATTCTGGGGCTGCAACTAATGAAAAACTGTTTTTT.

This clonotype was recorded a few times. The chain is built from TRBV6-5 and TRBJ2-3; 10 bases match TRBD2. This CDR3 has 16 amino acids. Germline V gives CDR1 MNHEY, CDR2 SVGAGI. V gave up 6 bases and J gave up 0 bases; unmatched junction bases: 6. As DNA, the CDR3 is TGTGCCAGCAGGCCACTAGCGGGGATTAGCACAGATACGCAGTATTTT. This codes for CASRPLAGISTDTQYF.

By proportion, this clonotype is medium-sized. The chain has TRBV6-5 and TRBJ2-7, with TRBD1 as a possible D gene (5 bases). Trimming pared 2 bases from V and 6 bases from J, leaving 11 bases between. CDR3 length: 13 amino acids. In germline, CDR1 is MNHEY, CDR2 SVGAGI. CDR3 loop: CASSYTGNSEQYF. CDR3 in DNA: TGTGCCAGCAGTTACACAGGAAACAGCGAGCAGTACTTC.

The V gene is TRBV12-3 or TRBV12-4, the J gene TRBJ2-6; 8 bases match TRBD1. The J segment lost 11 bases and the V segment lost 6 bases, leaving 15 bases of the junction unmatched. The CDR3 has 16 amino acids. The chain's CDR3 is CASSSATGGTLHVLTF. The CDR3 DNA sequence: TGTGCCAGCAGCTCCGCAACAGGGGGAACCCTCCACGTCCTGACTTTC.

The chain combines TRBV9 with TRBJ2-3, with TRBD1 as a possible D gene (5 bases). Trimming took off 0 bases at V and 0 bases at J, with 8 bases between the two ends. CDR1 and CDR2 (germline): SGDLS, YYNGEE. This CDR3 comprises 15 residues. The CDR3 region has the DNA TGTGCCAGCAGCGTAGAGGGGTTGAGCACAGATACGCAGTATTTT. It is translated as CASSVEGLSTDTQYF.

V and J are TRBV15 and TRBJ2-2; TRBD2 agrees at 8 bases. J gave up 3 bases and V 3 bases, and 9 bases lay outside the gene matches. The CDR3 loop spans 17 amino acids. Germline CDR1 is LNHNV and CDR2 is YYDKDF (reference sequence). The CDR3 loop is CATSSARIAGYTGELFF. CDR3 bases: TGTGCCACCAGCAGCGCTCGAATAGCGGGATACACCGGGGAGCTGTTTTTT.

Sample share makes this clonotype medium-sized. The chain's CDR3 is CASSLGREQFF. The CDR3 DNA sequence: TGTGCCAGCAGCTTAGGGCGTGAGCAGTTCTTC. The chain links TRBV7-9 to TRBJ2-1; no clear D. V was trimmed by 1 base and J by 9 bases, leaving 4 bases between them. The CDR3 extends over 11 amino acids. Germline CDR1 SEHNR, CDR2 FQNEAQ (reference sequence).

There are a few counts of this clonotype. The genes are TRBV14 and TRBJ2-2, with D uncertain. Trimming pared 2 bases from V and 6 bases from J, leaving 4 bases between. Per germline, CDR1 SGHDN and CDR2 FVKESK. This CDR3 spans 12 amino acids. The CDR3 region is CASSQYSGELFF. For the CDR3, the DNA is TGTGCCAGCAGCCAATACTCCGGGGAGCTGTTTTTT.

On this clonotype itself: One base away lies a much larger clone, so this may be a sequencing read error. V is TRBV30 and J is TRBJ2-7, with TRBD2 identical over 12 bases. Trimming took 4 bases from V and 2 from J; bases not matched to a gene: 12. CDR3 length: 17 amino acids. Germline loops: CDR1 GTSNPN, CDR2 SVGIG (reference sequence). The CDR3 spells CAWNRASGGDGPYEQYF. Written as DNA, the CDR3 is TGTGCCTGGAATAGGGCTAGCGGGGGGGATGGTCCCTACGAGCAGTACTTC.

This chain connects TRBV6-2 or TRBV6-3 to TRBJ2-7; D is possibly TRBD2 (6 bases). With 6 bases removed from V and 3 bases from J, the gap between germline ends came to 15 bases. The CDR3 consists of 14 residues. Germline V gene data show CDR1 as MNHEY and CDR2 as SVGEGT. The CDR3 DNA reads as TGTGCCAGCAGGGACCCGGGAGAACACTACGAGCAGTACTTC. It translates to CASRDPGEHYEQYF.

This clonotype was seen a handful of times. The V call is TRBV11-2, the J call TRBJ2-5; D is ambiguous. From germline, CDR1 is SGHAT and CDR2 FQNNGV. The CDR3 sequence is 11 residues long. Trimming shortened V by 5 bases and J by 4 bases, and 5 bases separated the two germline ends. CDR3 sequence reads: CASSRGETQYF. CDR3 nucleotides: TGTGCCAGCAGCCGAGGAGAGACCCAGTACTTC.

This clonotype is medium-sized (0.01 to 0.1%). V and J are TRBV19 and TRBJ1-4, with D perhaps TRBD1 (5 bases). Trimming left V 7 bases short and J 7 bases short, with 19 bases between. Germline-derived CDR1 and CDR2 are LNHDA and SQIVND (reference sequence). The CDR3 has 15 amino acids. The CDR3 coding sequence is TGTGCCAGTACCTCCGGCGGGGGAAGCGGTGAAAAACTGTTTTTT. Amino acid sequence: CASTSGGGSGEKLFF.

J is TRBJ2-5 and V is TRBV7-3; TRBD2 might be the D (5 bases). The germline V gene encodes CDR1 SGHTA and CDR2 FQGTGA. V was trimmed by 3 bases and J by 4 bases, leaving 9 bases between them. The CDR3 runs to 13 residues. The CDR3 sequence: CASSLAGVETQYF. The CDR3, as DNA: TGTGCCAGCAGCTTGGCCGGGGTAGAGACCCAGTACTTC.

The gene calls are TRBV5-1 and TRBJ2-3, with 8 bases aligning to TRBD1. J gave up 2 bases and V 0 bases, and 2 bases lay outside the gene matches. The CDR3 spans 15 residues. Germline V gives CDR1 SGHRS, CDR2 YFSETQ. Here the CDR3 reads CASSLVGQATDTQYF. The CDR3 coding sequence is TGCGCCAGCAGCTTGGTGGGACAGGCCACAGATACGCAGTATTTT. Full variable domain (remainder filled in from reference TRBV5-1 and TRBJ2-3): KAGVTQTPRYLIKTRGQQVTLSCSPISGHRSVSWYQQTPGQGLQFLFEYFSETQRNKGNFPGRFSGRQFSNSRSEMNVSTLELGDSALYLCASSLVGQATDTQYFGPGTRLTVL.

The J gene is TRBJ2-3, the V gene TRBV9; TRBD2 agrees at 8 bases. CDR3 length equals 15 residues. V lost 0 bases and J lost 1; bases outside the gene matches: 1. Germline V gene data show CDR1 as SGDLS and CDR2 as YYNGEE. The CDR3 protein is CASSVGAGGTDTQYF. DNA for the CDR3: TGTGCCAGCAGCGTAGGAGCGGGGGGCACAGATACGCAGTATTTT. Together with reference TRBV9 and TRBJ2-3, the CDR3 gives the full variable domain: DSGVTQTPKHLITATGQRVTLRCSPRSGDLSVYWYQQSLDQGLQFLIQYYNGEERAKGNILERFSAQQFPDLHSELNLSSLELGDSALYFCASSVGAGGTDTQYFGPGTRLTVL.

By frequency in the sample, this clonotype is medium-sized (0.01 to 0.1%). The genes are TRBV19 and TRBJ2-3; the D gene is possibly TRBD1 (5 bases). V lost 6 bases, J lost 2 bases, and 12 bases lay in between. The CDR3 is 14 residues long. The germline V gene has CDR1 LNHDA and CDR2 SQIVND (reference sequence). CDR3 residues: CASSAGLHTDTQYF. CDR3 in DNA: TGTGCCAGTAGCGCAGGGCTACACACAGATACGCAGTATTTT.

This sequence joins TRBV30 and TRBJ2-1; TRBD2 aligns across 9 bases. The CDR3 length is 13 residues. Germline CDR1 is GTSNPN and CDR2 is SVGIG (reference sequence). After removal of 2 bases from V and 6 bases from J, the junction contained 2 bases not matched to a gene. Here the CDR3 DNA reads TGTGCCTGGAGTAGCGGGGGGACCAATGAGCAGTTCTTC. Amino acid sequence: CAWSSGGTNEQFF.

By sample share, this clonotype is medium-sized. CDR3 coding DNA: TGTGCCAGTAGTGCCAGTAACTATGGCTACACCTTC. Translated, it gives CASSASNYGYTF. The chain has TRBV19 and TRBJ1-2; D remains ambiguous. This CDR3 is 12 amino acids long. V gave up 5 bases and J gave up 1 base, with 5 bases separating them. In germline, CDR1 is LNHDA, CDR2 SQIVND (reference sequence).

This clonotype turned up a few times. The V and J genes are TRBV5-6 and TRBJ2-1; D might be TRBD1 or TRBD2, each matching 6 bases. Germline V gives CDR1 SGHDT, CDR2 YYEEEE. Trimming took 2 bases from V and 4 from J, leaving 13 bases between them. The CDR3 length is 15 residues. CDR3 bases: TGTGCCAGCAGCTTAAAGGGGGGATTTTACAATGAGCAGTTCTTC. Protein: CASSLKGGFYNEQFF.

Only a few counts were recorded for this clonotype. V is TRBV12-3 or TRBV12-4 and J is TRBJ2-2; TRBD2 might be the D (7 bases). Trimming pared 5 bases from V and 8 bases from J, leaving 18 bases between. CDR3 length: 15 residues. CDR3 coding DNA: TGTGCCAGCAGTGCCGGGACACGGCGGGGGGGGGAGCTGTTTTTT. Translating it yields CASSAGTRRGGELFF.

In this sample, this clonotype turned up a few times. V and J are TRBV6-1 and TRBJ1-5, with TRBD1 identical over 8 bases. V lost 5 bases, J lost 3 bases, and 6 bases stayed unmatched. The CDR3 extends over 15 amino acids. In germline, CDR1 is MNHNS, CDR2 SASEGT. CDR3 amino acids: CASSYPDRDNQPQHF. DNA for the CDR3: TGTGCCAGCAGTTACCCGGACAGGGACAATCAGCCCCAGCATTTT.

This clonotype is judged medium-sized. CDR3 sequence reads: CASSDWVSYEQYF. As DNA, the CDR3 is TGTGCCAGCAGTGATTGGGTTTCCTACGAGCAGTACTTC. The rearrangement uses TRBV6-1 and TRBJ2-7; no clear D gene. The CDR3 sequence is 13 residues long. CDR1 and CDR2 (germline): MNHNS, SASEGT. V lost 3 bases and J lost 1, with 7 bases in between.

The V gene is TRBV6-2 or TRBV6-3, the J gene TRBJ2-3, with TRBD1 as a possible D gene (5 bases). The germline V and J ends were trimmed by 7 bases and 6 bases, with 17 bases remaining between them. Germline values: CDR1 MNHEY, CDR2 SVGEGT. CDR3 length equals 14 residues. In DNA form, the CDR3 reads TGTGCCAGCACTGAATGGGGCGCTTCCGATACGCAGTATTTT. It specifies CASTEWGASDTQYF.

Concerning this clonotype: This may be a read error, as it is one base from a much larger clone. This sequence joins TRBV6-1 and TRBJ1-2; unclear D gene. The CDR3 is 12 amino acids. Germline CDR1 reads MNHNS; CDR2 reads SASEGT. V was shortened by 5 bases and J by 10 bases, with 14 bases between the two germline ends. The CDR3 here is CASSPRTEDYTF. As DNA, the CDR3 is TGTGCCAGCAGTCCCCGCACAGAAGACTACACCTTC.

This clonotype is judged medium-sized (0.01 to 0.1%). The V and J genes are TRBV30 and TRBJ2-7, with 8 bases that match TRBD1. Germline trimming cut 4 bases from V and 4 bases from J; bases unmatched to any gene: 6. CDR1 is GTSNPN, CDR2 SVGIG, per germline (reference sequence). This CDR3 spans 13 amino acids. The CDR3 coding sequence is TGTGCCTGGAAGGGACAGGCCTTTTACGAGCAGTACTTC. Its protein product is CAWKGQAFYEQYF.

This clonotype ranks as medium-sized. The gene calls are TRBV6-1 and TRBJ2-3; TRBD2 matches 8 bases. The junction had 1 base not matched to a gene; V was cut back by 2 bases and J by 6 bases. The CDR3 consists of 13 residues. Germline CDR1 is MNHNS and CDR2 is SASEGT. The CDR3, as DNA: TGTGCCAGCAGTGAACGGGGGGGGGATACGCAGTATTTT. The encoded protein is CASSERGGDTQYF.

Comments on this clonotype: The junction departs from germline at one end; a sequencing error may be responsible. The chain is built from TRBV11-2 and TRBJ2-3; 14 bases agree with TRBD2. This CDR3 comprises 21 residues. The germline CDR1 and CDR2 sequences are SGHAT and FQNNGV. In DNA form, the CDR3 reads TGTGCCAGCAGCCCTAGGGTGGGACTAGCGGGGGTCGTTCCTAGCACAAATACGCAGTATTTT. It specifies CASSPRVGLAGVVPSTNTQYF.